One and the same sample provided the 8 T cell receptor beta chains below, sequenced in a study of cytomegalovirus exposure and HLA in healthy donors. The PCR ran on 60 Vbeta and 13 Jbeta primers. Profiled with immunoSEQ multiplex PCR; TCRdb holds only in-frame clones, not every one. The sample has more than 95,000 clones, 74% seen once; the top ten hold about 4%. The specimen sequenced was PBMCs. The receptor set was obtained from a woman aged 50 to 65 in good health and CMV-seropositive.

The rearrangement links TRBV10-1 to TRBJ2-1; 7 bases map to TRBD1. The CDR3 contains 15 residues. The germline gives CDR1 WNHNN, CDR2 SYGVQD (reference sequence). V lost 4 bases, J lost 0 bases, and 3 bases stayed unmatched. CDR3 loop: CASSASGGSYNEQFF. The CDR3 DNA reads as TGCGCCAGCAGTGCATCAGGGGGCTCCTACAATGAGCAGTTCTTC.

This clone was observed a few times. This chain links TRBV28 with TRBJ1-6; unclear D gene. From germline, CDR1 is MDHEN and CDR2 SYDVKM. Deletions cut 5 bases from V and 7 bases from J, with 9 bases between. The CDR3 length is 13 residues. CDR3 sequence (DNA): TGTGCCAGCAGTCCCTTAGCGAATTCACCCCTCCACTTT. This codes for CASSPLANSPLHF.

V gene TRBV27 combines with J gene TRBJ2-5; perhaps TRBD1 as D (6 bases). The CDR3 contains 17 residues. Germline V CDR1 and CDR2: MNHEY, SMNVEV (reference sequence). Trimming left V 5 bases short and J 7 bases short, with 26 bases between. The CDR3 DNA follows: TGTGCCAGCAGTCCCCGAAGGACAGTAAAGCCAAGGGGGACCCAGTACTTC. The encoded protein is CASSPRRTVKPRGTQYF.

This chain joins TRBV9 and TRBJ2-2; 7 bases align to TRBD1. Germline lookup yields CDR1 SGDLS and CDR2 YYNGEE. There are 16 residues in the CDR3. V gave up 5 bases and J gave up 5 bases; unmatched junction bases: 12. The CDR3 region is CASSATGVRRTGELFF. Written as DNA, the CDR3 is TGTGCCAGCAGTGCTACAGGGGTCAGGAGAACCGGGGAGCTGTTTTTT.

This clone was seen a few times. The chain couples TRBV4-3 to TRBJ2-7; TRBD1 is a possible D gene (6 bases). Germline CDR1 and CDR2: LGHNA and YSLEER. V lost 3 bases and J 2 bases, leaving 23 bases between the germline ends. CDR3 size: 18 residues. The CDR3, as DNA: TGCGCCAGCAGCCAGTGGACAGACCGGGACGGGTTTACCTACGAGCAGTACTTC. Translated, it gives CASSQWTDRDGFTYEQYF.

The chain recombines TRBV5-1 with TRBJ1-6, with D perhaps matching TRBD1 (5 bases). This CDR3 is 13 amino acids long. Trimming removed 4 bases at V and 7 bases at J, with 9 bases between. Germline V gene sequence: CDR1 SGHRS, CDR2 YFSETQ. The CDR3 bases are TGCGCCAGCAGCGGGGGGTCGAATTCACCCCTCCACTTT. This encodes CASSGGSNSPLHF.

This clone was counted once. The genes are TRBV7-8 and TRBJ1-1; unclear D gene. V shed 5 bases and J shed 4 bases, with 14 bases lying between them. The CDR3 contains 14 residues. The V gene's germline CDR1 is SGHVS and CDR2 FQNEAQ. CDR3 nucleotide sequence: TGTGCCAGCAGCACATCCGGCCTAGCCACTGAAGCTTTCTTT. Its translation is CASSTSGLATEAFF.

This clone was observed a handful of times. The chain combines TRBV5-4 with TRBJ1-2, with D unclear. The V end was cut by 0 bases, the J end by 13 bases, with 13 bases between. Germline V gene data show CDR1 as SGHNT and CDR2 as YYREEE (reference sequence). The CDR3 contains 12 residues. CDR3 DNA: TGTGCCAGCAGCTTGGGGAGTTCTGAGTTCACCTTC. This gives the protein CASSLGSSEFTF.